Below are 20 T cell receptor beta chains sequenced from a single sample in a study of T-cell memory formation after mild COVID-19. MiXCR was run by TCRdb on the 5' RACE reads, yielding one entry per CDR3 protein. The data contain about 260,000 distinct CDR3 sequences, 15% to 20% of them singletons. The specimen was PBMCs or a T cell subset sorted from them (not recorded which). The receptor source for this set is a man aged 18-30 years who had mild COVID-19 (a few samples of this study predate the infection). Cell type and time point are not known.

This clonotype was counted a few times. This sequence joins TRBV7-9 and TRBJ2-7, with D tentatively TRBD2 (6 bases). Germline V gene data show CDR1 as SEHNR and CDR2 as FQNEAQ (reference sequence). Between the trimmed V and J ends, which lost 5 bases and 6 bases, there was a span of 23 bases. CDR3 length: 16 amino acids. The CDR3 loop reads CASSANQPGTLCEQYF. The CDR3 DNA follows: TGTGCCAGCAGCGCCAACCAGCCCGGGACTCTTTGCGAGCAGTACTTC.

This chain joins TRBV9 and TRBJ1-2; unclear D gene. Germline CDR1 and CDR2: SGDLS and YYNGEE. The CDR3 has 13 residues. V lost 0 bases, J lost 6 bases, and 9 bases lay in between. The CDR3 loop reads CASSVDVRHGYTF. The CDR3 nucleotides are TGTGCCAGCAGCGTAGACGTGAGGCATGGCTACACCTTC.

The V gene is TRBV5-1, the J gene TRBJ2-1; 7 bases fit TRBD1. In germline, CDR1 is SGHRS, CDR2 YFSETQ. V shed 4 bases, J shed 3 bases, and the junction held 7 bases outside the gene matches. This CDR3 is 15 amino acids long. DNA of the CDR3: TGCGCCAGCAGCCTAACGGACAGGAGCTACAATGAGCAGTTCTTC. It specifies CASSLTDRSYNEQFF.

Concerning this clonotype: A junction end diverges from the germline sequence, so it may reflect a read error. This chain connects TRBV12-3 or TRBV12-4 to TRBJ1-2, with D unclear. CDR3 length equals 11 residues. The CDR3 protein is CASSLTAGPAF. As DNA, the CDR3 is TGTGCCAGCAGTTTAACGGCAGGTCCCGCCTTC.

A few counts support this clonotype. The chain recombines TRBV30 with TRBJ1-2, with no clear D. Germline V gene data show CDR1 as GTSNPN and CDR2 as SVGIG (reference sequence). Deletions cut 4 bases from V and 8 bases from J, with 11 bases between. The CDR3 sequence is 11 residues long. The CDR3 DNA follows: TGTGCCTGGACCCCTGGAGACGGCTACACCTTC. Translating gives CAWTPGDGYTF.

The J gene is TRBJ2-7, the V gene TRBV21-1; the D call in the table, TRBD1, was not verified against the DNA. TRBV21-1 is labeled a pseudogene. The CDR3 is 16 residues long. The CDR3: CASSKVAGLTDYEQYV. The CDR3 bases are TGTGCCAGCAGCAAAGTGGCGGGGCTCACCGACTACGAGCAGTACGTC.

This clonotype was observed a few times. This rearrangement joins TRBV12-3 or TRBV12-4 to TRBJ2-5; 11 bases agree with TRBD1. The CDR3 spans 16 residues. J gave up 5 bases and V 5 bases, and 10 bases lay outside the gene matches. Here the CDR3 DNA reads TGTGCCAGCAGTGAGTCCCTCCGGGACAGGGGGGAGACCCAGTACTTC. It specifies CASSESLRDRGETQYF.

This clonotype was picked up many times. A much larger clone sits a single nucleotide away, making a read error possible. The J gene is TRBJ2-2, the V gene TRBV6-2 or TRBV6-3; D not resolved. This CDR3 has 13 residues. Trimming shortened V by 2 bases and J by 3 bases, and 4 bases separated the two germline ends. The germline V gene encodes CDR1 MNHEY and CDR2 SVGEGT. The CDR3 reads CASSYRDTGELFF. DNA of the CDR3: TGTGCCAGCAGTTACAGGGACACCGGGGAGCTGTTTTTT.

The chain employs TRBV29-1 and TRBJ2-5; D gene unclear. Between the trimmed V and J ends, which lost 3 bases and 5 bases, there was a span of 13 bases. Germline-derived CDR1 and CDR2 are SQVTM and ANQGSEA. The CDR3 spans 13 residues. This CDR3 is CSVEAIALETQYF. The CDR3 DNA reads TGCAGCGTTGAGGCAATCGCTCTGGAGACCCAGTACTTC.

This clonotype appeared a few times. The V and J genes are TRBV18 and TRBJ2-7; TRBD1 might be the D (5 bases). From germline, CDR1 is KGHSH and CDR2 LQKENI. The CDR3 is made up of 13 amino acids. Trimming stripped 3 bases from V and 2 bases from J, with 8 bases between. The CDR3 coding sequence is TGTGCCAGCTCACCCCAGGGTGCCTACGAGCAGTACGTC. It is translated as CASSPQGAYEQYV.

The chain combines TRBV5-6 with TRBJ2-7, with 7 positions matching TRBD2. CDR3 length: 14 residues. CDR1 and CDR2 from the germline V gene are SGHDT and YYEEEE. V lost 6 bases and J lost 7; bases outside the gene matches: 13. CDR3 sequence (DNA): TGTGCCAGCACCCGACTAGCTTTGGTTCGGGAGCAGTACTTC. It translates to CASTRLALVREQYF.

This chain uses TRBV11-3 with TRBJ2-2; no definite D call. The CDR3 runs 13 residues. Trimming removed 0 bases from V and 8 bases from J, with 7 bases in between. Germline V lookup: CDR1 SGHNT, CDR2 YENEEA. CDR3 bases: TGTGCCAGCAGCTTAGAGCCGAGGGGGGAGCTGTTTTTT. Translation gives CASSLEPRGELFF. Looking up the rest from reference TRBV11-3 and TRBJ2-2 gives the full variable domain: EAGVVQSPRYKIIEKKQPVAFWCNPISGHNTLYWYLQNLGQGPELLIRYENEEAVDDSQLPKDRFSAERLKGVDSTLKIQPAELGDSAVYLCASSLEPRGELFFGEGSRLTVL.

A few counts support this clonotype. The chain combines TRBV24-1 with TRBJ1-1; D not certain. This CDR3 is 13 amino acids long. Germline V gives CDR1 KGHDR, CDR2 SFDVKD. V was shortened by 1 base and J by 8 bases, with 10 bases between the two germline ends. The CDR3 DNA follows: TGTGCCACCAGTGATTTTCACTCCGGAGAAGCTTTCTTT. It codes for CATSDFHSGEAFF.

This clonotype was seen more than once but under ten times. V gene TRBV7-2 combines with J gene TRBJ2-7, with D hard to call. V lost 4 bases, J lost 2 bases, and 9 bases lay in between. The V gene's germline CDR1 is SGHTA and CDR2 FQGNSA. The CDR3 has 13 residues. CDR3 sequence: CASSSPPTYEQYV. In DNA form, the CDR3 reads TGTGCCAGCAGCTCTCCCCCCACCTACGAGCAGTACGTC.

The CDR3 spells CASSLLGAWALHF. The CDR3 region has the DNA TGTGCCAGCAGTTTACTGGGGGCTTGGGCCCTCCACTTT. V usage is TRBV27 and J usage is TRBJ1-6; D possibly corresponds to TRBD1 (6 bases). V was cut by 2 bases and J by 14 bases, with 13 bases left in between. This CDR3 has 13 amino acids. CDR1 is MNHEY, CDR2 SMNVEV, per germline (reference sequence).

The CDR3 coding sequence is TGTGCCAGCAGCCCCCCGGGACTAGCGGGGGATGAGCAGTTCTTC. This codes for CASSPPGLAGDEQFF. V is TRBV7-8 and J is TRBJ2-1; 14 bases agree with TRBD2. CDR1 is SGHVS and CDR2 is FQNEAQ in the germline V gene. This CDR3 is built from 15 residues. V shed 5 bases, J shed 8 bases, and the junction held 5 bases outside the gene matches.

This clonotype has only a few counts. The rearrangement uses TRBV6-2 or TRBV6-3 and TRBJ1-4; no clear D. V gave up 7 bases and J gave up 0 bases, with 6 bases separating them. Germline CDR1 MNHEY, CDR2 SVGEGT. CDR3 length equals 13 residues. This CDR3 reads CASKTPTNEKLFF. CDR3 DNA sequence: TGTGCCAGCAAGACACCAACTAATGAAAAACTGTTTTTT.

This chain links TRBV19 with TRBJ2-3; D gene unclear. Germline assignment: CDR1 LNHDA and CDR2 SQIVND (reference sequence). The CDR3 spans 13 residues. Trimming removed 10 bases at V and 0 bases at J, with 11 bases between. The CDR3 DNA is TGTGCCACCAGGACGGCGAGCACAGATACGCAGTATTTT. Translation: CATRTASTDTQYF. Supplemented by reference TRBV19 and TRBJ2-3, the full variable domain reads DGGITQSPKYLFRKEGQNVTLSCEQNLNHDAMYWYRQDPGQGLRLIYYSQIVNDFQKGDIAEGYSVSREKKESFPLTVTSAQKNPTAFYLCATRTASTDTQYFGPGTRLTVL.

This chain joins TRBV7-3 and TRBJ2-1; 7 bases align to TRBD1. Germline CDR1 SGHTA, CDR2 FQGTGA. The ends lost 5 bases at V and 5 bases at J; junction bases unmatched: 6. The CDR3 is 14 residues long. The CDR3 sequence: CASSPGQRHNEQFF. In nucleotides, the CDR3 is TGTGCCAGCAGCCCGGGACAGAGGCACAATGAGCAGTTCTTC.

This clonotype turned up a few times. The CDR3 sequence: CASNTGQYNSPLHF. Written as DNA, the CDR3 is TGTGCCAGCAATACGGGACAGTATAATTCACCCCTCCACTTT. The chain couples TRBV5-4 to TRBJ1-6; 7 nucleotides line up with TRBD1. The CDR3 covers 14 residues. J was trimmed by 4 bases and V by 6 bases; bases with no gene match: 4. Germline V gene sequence: CDR1 SGHNT, CDR2 YYREEE (reference sequence).